This T cell receptor beta chain was identified during a study of graft-versus-host responses after intestinal transplantation (dated by TCRdb to about 2021). Study-level background: Recipients received multivisceral, liver-intestinal, or isolated intestinal transplants. Instead of going to the commercial service, samples from three later patients were sequenced in-house on an Illumina MiSeq and processed with MiXCR. Of the 20 to 30 intestinal transplant recipients enrolled in the cohort, one of whom was a retransplant, a few patients without pretransplant specimens were excluded. Alloreactive clones were identified by sequencing pre-transplant mixed lymphocyte reaction products and comparing these products with unstimulated pre-transplant donor and recipient T cells. Anti-thymocyte globulin induction was given to all recipients, followed by maintenance tacrolimus and steroids for about 3 years. Bulk TCR-beta CDR3 sequencing was used to track graft-versus-host and host-versus-graft alloreactive T cell clones in the graft, circulation and bone marrow after intestinal transplantation. Donor T cell macrochimerism was defined as a peak of at least 4% donor T cells among recipient peripheral blood mononuclear cells. What the research found in general, with its limitations: Patients with donor T cell macrochimerism had high GvH to HvG T cell clonal ratios in their allografts. The relatively low number and heterogeneity of intestinal transplant patients limited the conclusions. Early after transplant, peak levels of circulating GvH clones were associated with declines in HvG clones. GvH clones were detected in recipient bone marrow, and some of these GvH clones were observed earlier in ileal mucosa or blood, consistent with an intestinal mucosal origin.

This specimen's time point label, interpreted: cells obtained before transplantation from donor or recipient. CD3+CD4+ and CD3+CD8+ populations were FACS-sorted from unstimulated pre-transplant donor and recipient cells taken from spleen or lymph nodes. Library preparation was by the immunoSEQ multiplex PCR assay. For most patients, genomic DNA was isolated using the Qiagen DNeasy Blood and Tissue Kit and was shipped frozen to Adaptive Biotechnologies for TCR sequencing. For most patients, high-throughput TCR-beta CDR3 sequencing of genomic DNA was performed by Adaptive Biotechnologies. For the original study's pipeline: Adaptive's ImmunoSEQ software supplied the TCR sequencing data for around 19 patients, while MiXCR and VDJtools were used to process a few other patients. CD4 versus CD8 sorting errors were corrected by removing sequences found in both subsets at a frequency ratio below 5:1. Because the origin of CDR3 nucleotide sequences shared between donor and recipient could not be assigned, those sequences were removed. At least 2-fold expansion over unstimulated cells and a minimum CFSE-low frequency of 0.002% (template counts) or 0.001% (read counts) were required for clones to be classified as alloreactive. Clones detected in sequenced pre-transplant spleen, lymph node, or MLR CFSE-low populations of the donor or recipient were defined as mappable. The cumulative frequency of alloreactive clones was calculated as a percentage of all sequences, weighted by copy number. TCRdb holds this immuneACCESS table with in-frame rearrangements only. Some clones are missing; in checked studies, unresolved V genes explain under half, and the rest has no known cause. V, J and clone size derive from that table, while D and trimming were established from the DNA sequence. The sample contains approximately 130,000 clones, around 94% of them found a single time. Roughly 0.17% of the sample comes from the top ten.

A word on this clone: Its specific antigen is unknown. No base quality information exists; no much larger clone differs at one position.

Its CDR3 holds 12 amino acids, cysteine through phenylalanine. CDR3 DNA only is kept here, 36 bases in frame from base 1. The germline ends are 11 bases apart after V is trimmed by 8 bases and J by 3 bases. CDR1 is given as MNHNS and CDR2 as SASEGT, both from the germline V gene. The sequence was obtained from a human donor who received an intestinal transplant. Sequenced material: unstimulated CD4+ T cells sorted from spleen or lymph node cells, taken before intestinal transplant. Recombination linked TRBV6-1 to TRBJ2-7; TRBD2 is perhaps the D gene, given 5 matching bases. The bases are TGTGCCAGCGACCAAAGCGGCTACGAGCAGTACTTC. It translates to CASDQSGYEQYF.